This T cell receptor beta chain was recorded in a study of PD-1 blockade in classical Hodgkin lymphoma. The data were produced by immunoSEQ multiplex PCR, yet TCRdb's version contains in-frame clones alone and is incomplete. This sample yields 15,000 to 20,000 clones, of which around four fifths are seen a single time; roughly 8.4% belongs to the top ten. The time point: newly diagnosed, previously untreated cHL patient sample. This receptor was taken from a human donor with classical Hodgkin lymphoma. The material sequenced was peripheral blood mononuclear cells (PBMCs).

In nucleotides, the CDR3 is TGTGCCAGCAGCGAAGAGGGGGGTAGACCCGACAATGAGCAGTTCTTC. This sequence encodes CASSEEGGRPDNEQFF. This rearrangement joins TRBV11-3 to TRBJ2-1; D possibly uses TRBD1 or TRBD2 (6 bases each). This CDR3 contains 16 residues. Germline V gene data show CDR1 as SGHNT and CDR2 as YENEEA. V lost 5 bases to trimming and J lost 5 bases, with 19 bases between them.